This T cell receptor (beta chain) stems from a study of T cell repertoires in cytomegalovirus infection. TCRdb reprocessed the reads via MiXCR and lists one record per CDR3 protein. The repertoire has fewer than 850,000 distinct CDR3 sequences, roughly 28% of them found once; the top ten carry 10% to 15%. CDR3 length: 12 amino acids. Germline V gives CDR1 SGHVT, CDR2 SQSDAQ. Of note for this clonotype: Its antigen is unknown. A single base separates this from a much larger clone, so it may be a read error.

The sequence came from a human donor in good health (CMV status not recorded). Some clones in this sample may be carry-over from other donors' samples. This chain links TRBV7-4 with TRBJ2-7; D is ambiguous. This material consisted of cultured CD8+ T cells from PBMCs, taken from culture after CMV antigen stimulation. CDR3 protein: CAGSWRPYEQYF. DNA of the CDR3: TGTGCCGGCAGCTGGCGGCCCTACGAGCAGTACTTC.